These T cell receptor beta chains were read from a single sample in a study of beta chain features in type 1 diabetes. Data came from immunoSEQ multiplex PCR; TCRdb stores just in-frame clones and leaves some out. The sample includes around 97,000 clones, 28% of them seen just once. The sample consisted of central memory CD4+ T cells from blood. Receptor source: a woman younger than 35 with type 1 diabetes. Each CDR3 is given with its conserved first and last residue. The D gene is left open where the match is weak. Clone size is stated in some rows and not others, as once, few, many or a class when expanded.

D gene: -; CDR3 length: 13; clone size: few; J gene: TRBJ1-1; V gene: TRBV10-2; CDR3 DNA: TGCGCCAGCAGAAGGGGGTACGACACTGAAGCTTTCTTT; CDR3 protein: CASRRGYDTEAFF
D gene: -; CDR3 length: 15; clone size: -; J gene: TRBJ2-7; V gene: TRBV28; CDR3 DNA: TGTGCCAGCAGTAAAGGACAGAGCCTGTCCTACGAGCAGTACTTC; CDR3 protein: CASSKGQSLSYEQYF
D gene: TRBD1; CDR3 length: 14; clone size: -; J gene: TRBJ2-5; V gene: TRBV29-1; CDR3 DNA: TGCAGCGTCCGGGCAGGGGGCCTCCAAGAGACCCAGTACTTC; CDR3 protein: CSVRAGGLQETQYF
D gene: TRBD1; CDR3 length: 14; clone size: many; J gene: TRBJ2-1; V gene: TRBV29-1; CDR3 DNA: TGCAGCGTTGACACAGGGGTCGGATACAATGAGCAGTTCTTC; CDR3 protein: CSVDTGVGYNEQFF
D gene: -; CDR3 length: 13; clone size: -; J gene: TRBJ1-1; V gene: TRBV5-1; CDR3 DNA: TGCGCCAGCAGCTTGGGTAGGGCGGGCGAAGCTTTCTTT; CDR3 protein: CASSLGRAGEAFF
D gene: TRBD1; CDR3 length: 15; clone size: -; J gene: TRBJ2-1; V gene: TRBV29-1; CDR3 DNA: TGCAGCGTGGTTCAGGGGGCGAGCGCCTACAATGAGCAGTTCTTC; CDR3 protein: CSVVQGASAYNEQFF
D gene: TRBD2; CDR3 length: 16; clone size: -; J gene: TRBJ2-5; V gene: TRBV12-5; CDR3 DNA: TGTGCTAGTGGTCGGGGACTAGCGGGAGGGCAAGAGACCCAGTACTTC; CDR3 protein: CASGRGLAGGQETQYF
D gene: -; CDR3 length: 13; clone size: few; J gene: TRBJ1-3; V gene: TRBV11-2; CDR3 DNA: TGTGCCAGCAGCGGACAATCTGGAAACACCATATATTTT; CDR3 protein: CASSGQSGNTIYF
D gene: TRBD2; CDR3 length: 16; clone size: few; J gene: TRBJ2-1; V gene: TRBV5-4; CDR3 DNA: TGTGCCAGCAACTTGGGGGGACAAGCGGGGGGCAATGAGCAGTTCTTC; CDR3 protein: CASNLGGQAGGNEQFF
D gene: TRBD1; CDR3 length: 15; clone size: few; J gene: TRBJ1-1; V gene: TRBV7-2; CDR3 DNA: TGTGCCAGCAGCCCCCACAGGGGGCCGTGGACTGAAGCTTTCTTT; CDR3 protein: CASSPHRGPWTEAFF
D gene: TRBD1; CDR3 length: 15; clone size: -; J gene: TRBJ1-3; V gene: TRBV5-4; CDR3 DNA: TGTGCCAGCAGCAGGGACAGGGGAAGGGGAAACACCATATATTTT; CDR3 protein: CASSRDRGRGNTIYF
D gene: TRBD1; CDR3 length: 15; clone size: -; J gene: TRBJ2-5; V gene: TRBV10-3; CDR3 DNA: TGTGCCATCAGTGAGTCACACAGGGGGAAAGAGACCCAGTACTTC; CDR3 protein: CAISESHRGKETQYF
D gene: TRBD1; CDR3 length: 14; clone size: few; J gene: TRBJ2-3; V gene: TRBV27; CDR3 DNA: TGTGCCAGCAGCGGTCAGGGGGCGGGAGATACGCAGTATTTT; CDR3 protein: CASSGQGAGDTQYF
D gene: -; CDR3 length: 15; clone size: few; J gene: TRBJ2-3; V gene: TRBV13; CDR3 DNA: TGTGCCAGCAGCTTAAGGAGAAGGCCCACAGATACGCAGTATTTT; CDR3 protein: CASSLRRRPTDTQYF
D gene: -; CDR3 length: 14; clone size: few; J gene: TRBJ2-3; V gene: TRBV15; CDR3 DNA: TGTGCCACCAGCAGAGATAGGGGTTCAGATACGCAGTATTTT; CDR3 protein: CATSRDRGSDTQYF
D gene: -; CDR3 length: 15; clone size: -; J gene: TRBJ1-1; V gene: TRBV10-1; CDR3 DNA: TGCGCCAGCAGTGCCCAAGAGAGCTTGAACACTGAAGCTTTCTTT; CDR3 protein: CASSAQESLNTEAFF
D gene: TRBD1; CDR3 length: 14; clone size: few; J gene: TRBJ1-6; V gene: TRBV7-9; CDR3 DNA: TGTGCCAGCAGCTTCGGACAGGGAGCTTCACCCCTCCACTTT; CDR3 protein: CASSFGQGASPLHF
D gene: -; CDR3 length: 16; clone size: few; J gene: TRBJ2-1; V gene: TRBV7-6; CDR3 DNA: TGTGCCAGCAGCCCCCTTAGGGGCAGGGAGGCCAATGAGCAGTTCTTC; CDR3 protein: CASSPLRGREANEQFF
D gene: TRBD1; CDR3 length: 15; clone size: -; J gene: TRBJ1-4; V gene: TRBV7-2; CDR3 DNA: TGTGCCAGCAGCACTTCCGGGACAGGGGTAGAAAAACTGTTTTTT; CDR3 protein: CASSTSGTGVEKLFF
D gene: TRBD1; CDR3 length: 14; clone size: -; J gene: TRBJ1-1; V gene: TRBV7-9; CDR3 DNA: TGTGCCAGCAGCTTCGGACTCAGGGGGACTGAAGCTTTCTTT; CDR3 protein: CASSFGLRGTEAFF
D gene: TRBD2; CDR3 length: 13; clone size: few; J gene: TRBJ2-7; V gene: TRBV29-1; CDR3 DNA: TGCAGCGTTGTCGTAGCGGGAACCTACGAGCAGTACTTC; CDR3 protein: CSVVVAGTYEQYF
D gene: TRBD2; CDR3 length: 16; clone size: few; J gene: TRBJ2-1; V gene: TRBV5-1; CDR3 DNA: TGCGCCAGCAGCCATCTAGCGGGAGAATCCTACAATGAGCAGTTCTTC; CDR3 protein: CASSHLAGESYNEQFF
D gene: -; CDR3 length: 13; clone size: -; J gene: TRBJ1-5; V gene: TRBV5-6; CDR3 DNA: TGTGCCAGCAGCTCCGGTCCCCTGCAGCCCCAGCATTTT; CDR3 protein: CASSSGPLQPQHF
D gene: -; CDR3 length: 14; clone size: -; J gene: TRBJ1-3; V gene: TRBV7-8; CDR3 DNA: TGTGCCAGCAGCCCCTACGACTCTGGAAACACCATATATTTT; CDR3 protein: CASSPYDSGNTIYF
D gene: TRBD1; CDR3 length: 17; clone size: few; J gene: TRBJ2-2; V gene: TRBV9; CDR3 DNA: TGTGCCAGCAGCGTAGGACAGGGGGCTAAAAACACCGGGGAGCTGTTTTTT; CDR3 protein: CASSVGQGAKNTGELFF
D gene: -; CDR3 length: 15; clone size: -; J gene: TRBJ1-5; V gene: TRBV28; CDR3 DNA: TGTGCCAGCAGTTTGGGGGCGGGTGGCAATCAGCCCCAGCATTTT; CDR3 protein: CASSLGAGGNQPQHF
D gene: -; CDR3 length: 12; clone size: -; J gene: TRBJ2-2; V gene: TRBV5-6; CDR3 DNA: TGTGCCAGCACCCAGCGAACCGGGGAGCTGTTTTTT; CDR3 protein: CASTQRTGELFF
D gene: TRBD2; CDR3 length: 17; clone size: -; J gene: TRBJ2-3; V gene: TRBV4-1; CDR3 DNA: TGCGCCAGCCGAATGGTGACTAGCGGGAGAAGCACAGATACGCAGTATTTT; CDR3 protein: CASRMVTSGRSTDTQYF
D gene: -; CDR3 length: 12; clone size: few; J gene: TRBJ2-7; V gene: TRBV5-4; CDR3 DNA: TGTGCCAGCAGCCGTGACTTCTACGAGCAGTACTTC; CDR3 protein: CASSRDFYEQYF
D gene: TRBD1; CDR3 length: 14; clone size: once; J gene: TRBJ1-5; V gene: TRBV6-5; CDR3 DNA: TGTGCCAGCAGTTCGGGACAGGGCGGGCAGCCCCAGCATTTT; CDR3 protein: CASSSGQGGQPQHF